The 25 T cell receptor beta chains below come from one sample, sequenced in a study of OX40 agonist ivuxolimab in advanced cancers. This table comes from immunoSEQ multiplex PCR, and its TCRdb copy is limited to in-frame clones, with some not included. The sample gives around 20,000 clones, approximately 73% of which show up once; about a tenth is in the top ten. Sequencing was performed on CD4+ or CD8+ T cells sorted from blood, taken in a trial of the OX40 agonist ivuxolimab. Receptors were obtained from an adult with an advanced solid tumor such as melanoma, head and neck, liver or kidney cancer.

Within the sample, this clone is medium-sized. V usage is TRBV27 and J usage is TRBJ1-1; perhaps TRBD1 as D (6 bases). The CDR3 spans 14 residues. Germline-derived CDR1 and CDR2 are MNHEY and SMNVEV (reference sequence). Trimming left V 6 bases short and J 4 bases short, with 15 bases between. The CDR3 reads CASRRGGTVTEAFF. The CDR3 region has the DNA TGTGCCAGCAGAAGGGGGGGCACAGTCACTGAAGCTTTCTTT.

This chain uses TRBV30 with TRBJ1-6, with unresolved D. V lost 3 bases to trimming and J lost 5 bases, with 8 bases between them. This CDR3 is built from 13 residues. Germline loops: CDR1 GTSNPN, CDR2 SVGIG (reference sequence). As DNA, the CDR3 is TGTGCCTGGAGCTTACAGAATAATTCACCCCTCCACTTT. It specifies CAWSLQNNSPLHF.

V is TRBV7-2 and J is TRBJ2-3; 8 nucleotides agree with TRBD2. Germline V CDR1 and CDR2: SGHTA, FQGNSA. With 1 base clipped from V and 14 bases from J, the junction kept 14 bases outside the gene matches. The CDR3 runs to 15 residues. CDR3 coding DNA: TGTGCCAGCAGCTTAGAAAACACCGGGACTAGTGAGTTGTATTTT. It specifies CASSLENTGTSELYF.

This rearrangement joins TRBV19 to TRBJ2-2; possible D gene TRBD1, 6 bases. Trimming shortened V by 5 bases and J by 5 bases, and 12 bases separated the two germline ends. Germline CDR1 is LNHDA and CDR2 is SQIVND (reference sequence). This CDR3 has 14 amino acids. In DNA form, the CDR3 reads TGTGCCAGTAGTTTCAGGGGTGGGACCGGGGAGCTGTTTTTT. Translation: CASSFRGGTGELFF. Variable domain in full (rest from reference TRBV19 and TRBJ2-2): DGGITQSPKYLFRKEGQNVTLSCEQNLNHDAMYWYRQDPGQGLRLIYYSQIVNDFQKGDIAEGYSVSREKKESFPLTVTSAQKNPTAFYLCASSFRGGTGELFFGEGSRLTVL.

The CDR3 nucleotides read TGTGCCTGGAGTGTGGGCGGTGGAAACACCATATATTTT. Protein product: CAWSVGGGNTIYF. The rearrangement links TRBV30 to TRBJ1-3; D remains unclear. Trimming left V 0 bases short and J 3 bases short, with 6 bases between. CDR3 length: 13 residues. Germline loops: CDR1 GTSNPN, CDR2 SVGIG (reference sequence).

In this sample, this clone turned up a few times. This chain connects TRBV29-1 to TRBJ2-5; D remains unclear. CDR3 size: 10 residues. Germline V gene data show CDR1 as SQVTM and CDR2 as ANQGSEA. V was cut by 7 bases and J by 3 bases, with 6 bases left in between. The CDR3 loop reads CSADEETQYF. The CDR3 coding sequence is TGCAGCGCCGATGAAGAGACCCAGTACTTC.

CDR3 DNA sequence: TGCGCCAGACAGGACAGGGCACACCCTTATGGCTACACCTTC. Amino acid sequence: CARQDRAHPYGYTF. This rearrangement joins TRBV10-1 to TRBJ1-2; the match to TRBD1 covers 8 bases. CDR1 WNHNN and CDR2 SYGVQD come from the germline V gene (reference sequence). The junction had 11 bases not matched to a gene; V was cut back by 9 bases and J by 5 bases. This CDR3 region has 14 residues.

In this sample, this clone turned up once. The V and J genes are TRBV7-2 and TRBJ1-3; D gene unclear. V was trimmed by 4 bases and J by 0 bases, leaving 16 bases between them. CDR1 and CDR2 from the germline V gene are SGHTA and FQGNSA. This CDR3 comprises 17 residues. As DNA, the CDR3 is TGTGCCAGCAGCTCCCGTGCAGTCGGGAACTCTGGAAACACCATATATTTT. It codes for CASSSRAVGNSGNTIYF.

CDR3 DNA sequence: TGTGCCAGTAGTGGACAGGGGAATGAAAAACTGTTTTTT. Translation gives CASSGQGNEKLFF. The V and J genes are TRBV19 and TRBJ1-4; TRBD1 matches 9 bases. V trimming: 5 bases; J trimming: 5 bases; junction bases outside the gene matches: 0. Germline CDR1 and CDR2: LNHDA and SQIVND (reference sequence). The CDR3 is 13 amino acids.

This chain links TRBV19 with TRBJ1-6, with no clear D. The length of the CDR3 is 15 residues. Germline V gene lookup returns CDR1 LNHDA and CDR2 SQIVND (reference sequence). V was pared by 5 bases and J by 7 bases, with 15 bases between. CDR3 nucleotide sequence: TGTGCCAGTAGTGCTGACCGGGCCCCAAATTCACCCCTCCACTTT. Translated: CASSADRAPNSPLHF.

The table lists this clone with a few counts. The chain employs TRBV6-1 and TRBJ1-6; TRBD1 might be the D (5 bases). The CDR3 is 14 amino acids. Germline V gives CDR1 MNHNS, CDR2 SASEGT. Trimming cost V 2 bases and J 7 bases, with 9 bases left between them. CDR3 nucleotide sequence: TGTGCCAGCAGTGAAAGGGGTAACAATTCACCCCTCCACTTT. It is translated as CASSERGNNSPLHF.

V gene TRBV7-2 combines with J gene TRBJ2-3, with D unresolved. Trimming cost V 5 bases and J 0 bases, with 18 bases left between them. Germline lookup yields CDR1 SGHTA and CDR2 FQGNSA. The length of the CDR3 is 17 residues. In DNA, the CDR3 is TGTGCCAGCAGCCCCTTCGGAGAAGGGTCTAGCACAGATACGCAGTATTTT. It yields the protein CASSPFGEGSSTDTQYF.

The rearrangement joins TRBV2 to TRBJ1-4; D possibly corresponds to TRBD1 (5 bases). Germline assignment: CDR1 SNHLY and CDR2 FYNNEI. V was trimmed by 8 bases and J by 4 bases, leaving 17 bases between them. The CDR3 is 15 residues long. The CDR3 DNA sequence: TGTGCCAGCCGTCCCGGCCCAGGGTTTAATGAAAAACTGTTTTTT. Protein product: CASRPGPGFNEKLFF.

The genes are TRBV6-5 and TRBJ2-7; D is perhaps TRBD1 (6 bases). Germline CDR1 MNHEY, CDR2 SVGAGI. This CDR3 spans 16 amino acids. Trimming cost V 2 bases and J 3 bases, with 17 bases left between them. The CDR3, as DNA: TGTGCCAGCAGTTACGGTAACCAGGGGCCCAACTACGAGCAGTACTTC. Its protein is CASSYGNQGPNYEQYF.

The chain joins TRBV2 to TRBJ2-3; 9 nucleotides match TRBD1. V lost 9 bases, J lost 2 bases, and 6 bases stayed unmatched. The CDR3 runs 14 residues. Germline loops: CDR1 SNHLY, CDR2 FYNNEI. This chain's CDR3 is CASKQGASTDTQYF. The CDR3 region has the DNA TGTGCCAGTAAACAGGGGGCATCCACAGATACGCAGTATTTT.

The rearrangement joins TRBV7-9 to TRBJ2-1, with 7 bases aligning to TRBD2. The junction had 4 bases not matched to a gene; V was cut back by 3 bases and J by 8 bases. The V gene's germline CDR1 is SEHNR and CDR2 FQNEAQ (reference sequence). CDR3 size: 13 residues. CDR3 DNA: TGTGCCAGCAGCTTTCTGGGGAGGGATGAGCAGTTCTTC. Translated: CASSFLGRDEQFF. Full variable domain (rest looked up from reference TRBV7-9 and TRBJ2-1): DTGVSQNPRHKITKRGQNVTFRCDPISEHNRLYWYRQTLGQGPEFLTYFQNEAQLEKSRLLSDRFSAERPKGSFSTLEIQRTEQGDSAMYLCASSFLGRDEQFFGPGTRLTVL.

The genes are TRBV29-1 and TRBJ2-7, with D possibly being TRBD2 (5 bases). This CDR3 region has 12 residues. Germline V gene data show CDR1 as SQVTM and CDR2 as ANQGSEA. V dropped 5 bases and J dropped 4 bases, with 12 bases sitting between them. The CDR3 loop is CSVRAAEYEQYF. DNA of the CDR3: TGCAGCGTTCGGGCAGCGGAGTACGAGCAGTACTTC.

This clone was seen only once. This chain connects TRBV5-4 to TRBJ2-2, with TRBD2 matching 13 bases. The CDR3 runs 17 residues. V lost 10 bases, J lost 0 bases, and 9 bases stayed unmatched. Germline-derived CDR1 and CDR2 are SGHNT and YYREEE (reference sequence). CDR3 bases: TGTGCCTTTAGGGCGACTAGCGGGGGGACGAACACCGGGGAGCTGTTTTTT. It is translated as CAFRATSGGTNTGELFF.

This clone has a single count. The genes are TRBV19 and TRBJ2-1; perhaps TRBD2 as D (5 bases). The CDR3 is 16 amino acids. The germline V gene encodes CDR1 LNHDA and CDR2 SQIVND (reference sequence). Trimming pared 2 bases from V and 7 bases from J, leaving 18 bases between. CDR3 residues: CASSIFASLNRNEQFF. In nucleotides, the CDR3 is TGTGCCAGTAGTATATTTGCTAGCCTAAACCGGAATGAGCAGTTCTTC.

The chain carries TRBV19 and TRBJ1-2; 8 positions agree with TRBD1. Germline loops: CDR1 LNHDA, CDR2 SQIVND (reference sequence). This CDR3 spans 13 amino acids. V was clipped by 6 bases and J by 4 bases; unmatched bases: 4. CDR3 loop: CASRAGTGYGYTF. The CDR3 DNA sequence: TGTGCCAGTAGGGCCGGGACAGGCTATGGCTACACCTTC.

The chain uses TRBV11-2 and TRBJ1-5, with D possibly being TRBD1 (6 bases). The CDR3 contains 13 residues. Trimming pared 4 bases from V and 7 bases from J, leaving 11 bases between. Per the germline V gene, CDR1 is SGHAT and CDR2 is FQNNGV. The CDR3 DNA is TGTGCCAGCAGCTCACAAAGGGGGCAGCCCCAGCATTTT. This codes for CASSSQRGQPQHF.

The V call is TRBV7-9, the J call TRBJ2-3; TRBD2 matches at 11 bases. V dropped 1 base and J dropped 3; count of bases not matched to a gene: 9. Germline CDR1 and CDR2: SEHNR and FQNEAQ (reference sequence). The CDR3 is made up of 18 amino acids. CDR3 sequence: CASSLEVGSGGATDTQYF. In DNA, the CDR3 is TGTGCCAGCAGCTTAGAGGTAGGTAGCGGGGGGGCAACAGATACGCAGTATTTT. Full variable domain (missing parts from reference TRBV7-9 and TRBJ2-3): DTGVSQNPRHKITKRGQNVTFRCDPISEHNRLYWYRQTLGQGPEFLTYFQNEAQLEKSRLLSDRFSAERPKGSFSTLEIQRTEQGDSAMYLCASSLEVGSGGATDTQYFGPGTRLTVL.

This clone showed up just a few times. The J gene is TRBJ2-1, the V gene TRBV9; a possible D gene is TRBD1 (5 bases). Germline loops: CDR1 SGDLS, CDR2 YYNGEE. V shed 4 bases and J shed 2 bases, with 13 bases lying between them. The CDR3 spans 15 residues. CDR3 region: CASSPQGLAYNEQFF. CDR3 bases: TGTGCCAGCAGCCCCCAGGGTTTGGCCTACAATGAGCAGTTCTTC.

This clone was detected a few times. The chain is built from TRBV5-1 and TRBJ2-3, with a tentative D call TRBD2 (6 bases). Germline V gene lookup returns CDR1 SGHRS and CDR2 YFSETQ. The CDR3 has 17 amino acids. Trimming took 4 bases from V and 6 from J, leaving 24 bases between them. The DNA for the CDR3 is TGCGCCAGCAGCCCCCGTAACCAGCGGGTGGGTCCGGATACGCAGTATTTT. Its translation: CASSPRNQRVGPDTQYF.

The chain combines TRBV29-1 with TRBJ2-5, with 11 bases lining up with TRBD1. CDR3 length: 16 residues. Germline assignment: CDR1 SQVTM and CDR2 ANQGSEA. The V gene end was trimmed by 5 bases and the J gene end by 4 bases; junction bases not matched to a gene: 12. Written as DNA, the CDR3 is TGCAGCGTTAGATTTGGGCTGGACAGGGGGCCAGAGACCCAGTACTTC. It is translated as CSVRFGLDRGPETQYF.